The clone carrying this T cell receptor beta chain has a count of ten or more. The data derive from a study of blood T cells in healthy people across ages. PCR was performed a second time for roughly 7 to 11 cycles using a sample-barcoded 5' primer and a J-beta primer mix. TCRdb passed the 5' RACE reads through MiXCR, listing each CDR3 protein once. Among 1.6 million or so distinct CDR3 sequences listed, roughly a third were seen once. The CDR3 covers 14 residues. CDR1 MGHRA and CDR2 YSYEKL come from the germline V gene. V gave up 8 bases and J gave up 5 bases, with 19 bases separating them. The study isolated at least 7 million PBMCs from each sample.

The TCR was taken from a woman between 25 and 40 years old in good health. Sample: blood. The J gene is TRBJ2-7, the V gene TRBV4-1, with D perhaps being TRBD1 or TRBD2 (5 bases each). The CDR3 sequence is CASARLGGRDEQYF. CDR3 DNA: TGCGCCAGCGCCCGACTTGGAGGCAGGGACGAGCAGTACTTC.